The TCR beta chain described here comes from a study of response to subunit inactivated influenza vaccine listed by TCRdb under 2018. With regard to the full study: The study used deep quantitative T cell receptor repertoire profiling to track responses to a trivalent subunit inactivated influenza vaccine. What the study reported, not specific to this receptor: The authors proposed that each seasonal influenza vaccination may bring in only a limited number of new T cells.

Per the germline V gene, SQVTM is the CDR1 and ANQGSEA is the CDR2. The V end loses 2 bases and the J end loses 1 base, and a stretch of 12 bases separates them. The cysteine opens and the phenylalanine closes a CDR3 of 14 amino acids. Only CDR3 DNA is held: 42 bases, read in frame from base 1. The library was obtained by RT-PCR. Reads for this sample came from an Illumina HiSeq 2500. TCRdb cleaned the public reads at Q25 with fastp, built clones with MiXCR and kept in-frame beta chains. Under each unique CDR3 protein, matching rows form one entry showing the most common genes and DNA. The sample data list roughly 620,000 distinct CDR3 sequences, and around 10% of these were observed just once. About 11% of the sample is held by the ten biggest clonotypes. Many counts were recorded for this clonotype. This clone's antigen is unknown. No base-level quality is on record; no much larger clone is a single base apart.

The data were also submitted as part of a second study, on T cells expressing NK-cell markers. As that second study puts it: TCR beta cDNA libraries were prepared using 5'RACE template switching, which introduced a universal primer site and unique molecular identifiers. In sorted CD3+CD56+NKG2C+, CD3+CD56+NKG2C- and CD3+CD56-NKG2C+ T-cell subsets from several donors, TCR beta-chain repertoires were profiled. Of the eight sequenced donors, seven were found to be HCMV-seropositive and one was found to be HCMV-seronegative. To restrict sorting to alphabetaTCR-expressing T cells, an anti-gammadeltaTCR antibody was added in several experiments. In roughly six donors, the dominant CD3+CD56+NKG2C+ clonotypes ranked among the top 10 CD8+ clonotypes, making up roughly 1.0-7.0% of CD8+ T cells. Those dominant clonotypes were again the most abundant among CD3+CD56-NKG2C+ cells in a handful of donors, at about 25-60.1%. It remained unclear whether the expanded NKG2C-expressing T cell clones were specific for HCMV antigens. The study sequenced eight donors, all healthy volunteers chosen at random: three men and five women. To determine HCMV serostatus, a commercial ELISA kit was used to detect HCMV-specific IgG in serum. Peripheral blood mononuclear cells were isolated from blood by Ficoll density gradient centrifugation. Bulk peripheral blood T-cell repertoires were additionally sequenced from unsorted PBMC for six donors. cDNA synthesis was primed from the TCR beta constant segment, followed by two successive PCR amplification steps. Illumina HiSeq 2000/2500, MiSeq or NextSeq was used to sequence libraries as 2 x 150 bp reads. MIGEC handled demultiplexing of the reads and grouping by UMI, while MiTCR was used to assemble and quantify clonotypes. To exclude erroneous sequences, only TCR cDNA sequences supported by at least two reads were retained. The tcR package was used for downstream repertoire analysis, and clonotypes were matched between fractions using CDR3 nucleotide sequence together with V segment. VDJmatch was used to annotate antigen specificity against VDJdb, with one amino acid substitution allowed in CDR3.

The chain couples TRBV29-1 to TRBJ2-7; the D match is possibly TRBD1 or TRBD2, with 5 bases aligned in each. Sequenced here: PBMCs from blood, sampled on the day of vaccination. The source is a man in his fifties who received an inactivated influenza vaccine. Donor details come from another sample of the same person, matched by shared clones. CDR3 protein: CSVESRDASYEQYF. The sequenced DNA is TGCAGCGTTGAAAGCAGGGACGCATCCTACGAGCAGTACTTC.